Each of the 24 T cell receptor beta chains below was sequenced from the same sample in a study of HIV-infected children after antiretroviral therapy interruption. A 3' RACE protocol on RNA, with unique molecular identifiers, produced the TCR library. TCRdb analysed the 3' RACE reads with MiXCR anew, one entry per CDR3 protein. The sample has 90,000 or so distinct CDR3 sequences, approximately 6.9% seen once. Treatment: PENTA 11 planned treatment interruption arm or continuous ART arm. The sample consisted of CD45RA+ CD4+ T cells from PBMCs, pooled from several time points, taken from a donor given antiretroviral therapy, either interrupted or continuous. Noted subset: naive CD4+ CD45RA+ CD45RO- T cells. The receptors shown here come from a pool of human donors with HIV.

There are many counts of this clonotype. The chain links TRBV6-5 to TRBJ2-5; D not certain. CDR1 is MNHEY and CDR2 is SVGAGI in the germline V gene. The ends were cut back, 0 bases at V and 7 bases at J, with 9 bases in the middle. This CDR3 region has 13 residues. This CDR3 is CASSYSDGGTQYF. The CDR3 DNA is TGTGCCAGCAGTTACTCCGACGGTGGGACCCAGTACTTC.

This clonotype occurred a few times. The chain is built from TRBV19 and TRBJ2-1; D uncertain. The CDR3 totals 12 residues. Trimming left V 5 bases short and J 5 bases short, with 7 bases between. The V gene's germline CDR1 is LNHDA and CDR2 SQIVND (reference sequence). The DNA of the CDR3 is TGTGCCAGTAGTCCCTATGACAATGAGCAGTTCTTC. Translating it yields CASSPYDNEQFF.

Ten or more counts support this clonotype. V gene TRBV27 combines with J gene TRBJ2-3; 8 nucleotides line up with TRBD2. Germline CDR1 MNHEY, CDR2 SMNVEV (reference sequence). Unmatched junction bases numbered 11, after V lost 10 bases and J lost 2 bases. This CDR3 has 15 amino acids. The CDR3 coding sequence is TGTGCCACTGCCGGGACTAGGCTAGTCACAGATACGCAGTATTTT. It specifies CATAGTRLVTDTQYF.

This clonotype has ten or more counts. V is TRBV19 and J is TRBJ2-2; D ambiguous. Trimming removed 3 bases at V and 4 bases at J, with 15 bases between. The length of the CDR3 is 16 residues. Germline lookup yields CDR1 LNHDA and CDR2 SQIVND (reference sequence). CDR3 nucleotide sequence: TGTGCCAGTAGTATCCCGGACGGGCATAGCACCGGGGAGCTGTTTTTT. Protein product: CASSIPDGHSTGELFF.

This clonotype was recorded a few times. This rearrangement joins TRBV19 to TRBJ1-2; no clear D gene. Trimming cost V 6 bases and J 2 bases, with 7 bases left between them. CDR1 and CDR2 from the germline V gene are LNHDA and SQIVND (reference sequence). This CDR3 contains 12 residues. CDR3 in amino acids: CASSGMNYGYTF. The CDR3 DNA is TGTGCCAGTAGCGGGATGAACTATGGCTACACCTTC.

The chain combines TRBV20-1 with TRBJ2-3; 9 bases are shared with TRBD1. The J segment lost 2 bases and the V segment lost 3 bases, leaving 6 bases of the junction unmatched. The germline V gene encodes CDR1 DFQATT and CDR2 SNEGSKA (reference sequence). The CDR3 is 15 residues long. The CDR3 DNA sequence: TGCAGTGCTAGCCGGACAGGGGAGACCACAGATACGCAGTATTTT. The encoded protein is CSASRTGETTDTQYF.

The genes are TRBV5-1 and TRBJ2-4; perhaps TRBD1 as D (6 bases). This CDR3 has 13 amino acids. Germline V gives CDR1 SGHRS, CDR2 YFSETQ. Trimming pared 4 bases from V and 4 bases from J, leaving 9 bases between. Here the CDR3 DNA reads TGCGCCAGCAGCGAGCAGGGGAAAAACATTCAGTACTTC. This codes for CASSEQGKNIQYF. The full variable domain, rest sourced from reference TRBV5-1 and TRBJ2-4, is KAGVTQTPRYLIKTRGQQVTLSCSPISGHRSVSWYQQTPGQGLQFLFEYFSETQRNKGNFPGRFSGRQFSNSRSEMNVSTLELGDSALYLCASSEQGKNIQYFGAGTRLSVL.

In regard to this clonotype: This may be a read error, as it is one base from a much larger clone. The conserved phenylalanine or tryptophan normally closing the CDR3 is absent here, so this likely arose from a read error. V and J are TRBV12-5 and TRBJ2-3; the match to TRBD2 covers 9 bases. Germline V gives CDR1 LGHNT, CDR2 FRNRAP. The CDR3 is 20 residues long. V lost 0 bases to trimming and J lost 6 bases; unmatched junction nucleotides: 19. CDR3: CASGLVRWVSSGVVADTQYI. In nucleotides, the CDR3 is TGTGCTAGTGGTTTGGTACGTTGGGTTTCTAGCGGGGTTGTAGCGGATACGCAGTATATT.

This clonotype was detected ten times or more. The chain employs TRBV5-1 and TRBJ1-5; 9 bases fit TRBD1. Germline CDR1 reads SGHRS; CDR2 reads YFSETQ. The CDR3 extends over 15 amino acids. After removal of 0 bases from V and 9 bases from J, the junction contained 7 bases not matched to a gene. The CDR3 coding sequence is TGCGCCAGCAGCTTGGTAGGGGACAGGGACATGCCCCAGCATTTT. Translation gives CASSLVGDRDMPQHF.

This clonotype was detected many times. Relative to the germline gene, one junction end is altered; a read error may explain this. This chain uses TRBV23-1 with TRBJ1-3, with a possible D match to TRBD1 (6 bases). TRBV23-1 is assigned to the ORF class and has an uncertain function. This CDR3 is 13 amino acids long. The CDR3 is CASSQGPGNTLYF. In DNA form, the CDR3 reads TGTGCCAGCAGTCAGGGGCCTGGAAATACGCTCTATTTT.

This clonotype was recorded at least ten times. The genes are TRBV28 and TRBJ1-1, with 9 bases matching TRBD1. This CDR3 is built from 15 residues. The trim removed 7 bases at V and 2 bases at J, leaving 8 bases unmatched. From germline, CDR1 is MDHEN and CDR2 SYDVKM. The CDR3 reads CASNLPDRGNTEAFF. The CDR3 DNA reads TGTGCCAGCAACCTCCCGGACAGGGGTAACACTGAAGCTTTCTTT.

There are many counts of this clonotype. This sequence joins TRBV12-3 or TRBV12-4 and TRBJ1-5, with D unclear. CDR3 length: 13 amino acids. Trimming took off 6 bases at V and 4 bases at J, with 10 bases between the two ends. The CDR3 spells CASSPAANQPQHF. The CDR3 DNA reads as TGTGCCAGCAGCCCTGCAGCGAATCAGCCCCAGCATTTT.

This clonotype has ten or more counts. The rearrangement uses TRBV19 and TRBJ2-1; 12 nucleotides agree with TRBD2. V dropped 2 bases and J dropped 6; count of bases not matched to a gene: 2. CDR3 length: 15 amino acids. Germline values: CDR1 LNHDA, CDR2 SQIVND (reference sequence). The CDR3 nucleotides are TGTGCCAGTAGTATACCTAGCGGGAGGGTCAATGAGCAGTTCTTC. As protein: CASSIPSGRVNEQFF.

This clonotype showed up many times. The chain has TRBV12-3 or TRBV12-4 and TRBJ1-3; unclear D gene. The CDR3 loop spans 14 amino acids. V lost 1 base and J lost 0, with 4 bases in between. CDR3 loop: CASSLDNSGNTIYF. The CDR3 region has the DNA TGTGCCAGCAGTTTAGACAACTCTGGAAACACCATATATTTT.

This clonotype was detected many times. The chain uses TRBV4-2 and TRBJ2-1; D is uncertain. The CDR3 has 14 residues. V was clipped by 3 bases and J by 0 bases, with 6 bases between them. Germline V gives CDR1 LGHNA, CDR2 YNFKEQ. CDR3 sequence reads: CASSQSSSYNEQFF. CDR3 nucleotide sequence: TGTGCCAGCAGCCAGTCTAGCTCCTACAATGAGCAGTTCTTC.

This clonotype was observed many times. J is TRBJ2-2 and V is TRBV24-1; TRBD2 is a possible D gene (6 bases). The V end lost 8 bases, the J end lost 6 bases, and 15 bases lay between the germline ends. Per germline, CDR1 KGHDR and CDR2 SFDVKD. The CDR3 sequence is 14 residues long. The CDR3 is CATKGRGTAGELFF. The DNA of the CDR3 is TGTGCCACCAAGGGACGGGGGACGGCCGGGGAGCTGTTTTTT.

This clonotype was detected many times. The CDR3 reads CSVGLAGGLVETQYF. CDR3 DNA: TGCAGCGTTGGACTAGCGGGGGGGCTCGTTGAGACCCAGTACTTC. This chain uses TRBV29-1 with TRBJ2-5; 14 bases match TRBD2. V gave up 4 bases and J gave up 5 bases; unmatched junction bases: 6. The CDR3 has 15 residues. Per germline, CDR1 SQVTM and CDR2 ANQGSEA.

The table lists this clonotype with many counts. The chain carries TRBV4-2 and TRBJ2-7; D remains ambiguous. The V and J ends lost 0 bases and 1 base respectively, with 4 bases between them. The germline V gene encodes CDR1 LGHNA and CDR2 YNFKEQ. The CDR3 covers 13 residues. The CDR3 DNA is TGTGCCAGCAGCCAAGACGGTTCCTACGAGCAGTACTTC. It specifies CASSQDGSYEQYF.

This clonotype was counted many times. The V gene is TRBV5-4, the J gene TRBJ2-7; no reliable D call. The germline V gene has CDR1 SGHNT and CDR2 YYREEE (reference sequence). The V gene lost 1 base and the J gene lost 2 bases, with 10 bases spanning the gap. The CDR3 totals 14 residues. The CDR3, as DNA: TGTGCCAGCAGCTTGAGTTTCGGCGCCTACGAGCAGTACTTC. Its protein product is CASSLSFGAYEQYF.

This clonotype was detected a few times. The chain recombines TRBV5-1 with TRBJ2-7, with TRBD1 identical over 7 bases. The CDR3 totals 14 residues. The germline gives CDR1 SGHRS, CDR2 YFSETQ. Trimming took 3 bases from V and 3 from J; bases not matched to a gene: 6. This chain's CDR3 is CASSYDRARYEQYF. Here the CDR3 DNA reads TGCGCCAGCAGCTATGACAGGGCGCGCTACGAGCAGTACTTC.

The sample holds many counts of this clonotype. The gene calls are TRBV11-2 and TRBJ1-1; D is uncertain. CDR3 size: 13 residues. Between the trimmed V and J ends, which lost 4 bases and 3 bases, there was a span of 9 bases. Germline values: CDR1 SGHAT, CDR2 FQNNGV. The CDR3 region has the DNA TGTGCCAGCAGCTCCTACTCGGACACTGAAGCTTTCTTT. Residues: CASSSYSDTEAFF.

This clonotype has at least ten counts. This chain joins TRBV7-3 and TRBJ2-3; D might be TRBD1 or TRBD2, each matching 5 bases. There are 16 residues in the CDR3. V gave up 5 bases and J gave up 0 bases, with 15 bases separating them. Looked up from germline, CDR1 is SGHTA and CDR2 is FQGTGA. CDR3 loop: CASSLRPGRSTDTQYF. The CDR3 DNA sequence: TGTGCCAGCAGCCTCCGCCCGGGGCGTAGCACAGATACGCAGTATTTT.

The V and J genes are TRBV20-1 and TRBJ1-4; a possible D gene is TRBD1 (5 bases). Looked up from germline, CDR1 is DFQATT and CDR2 is SNEGSKA (reference sequence). The CDR3 is 12 residues long. Deletions cut 5 bases from V and 10 bases from J, with 14 bases between. The CDR3 sequence is CSAGTAAGKLFF. The CDR3 DNA is TGCAGTGCTGGGACGGCGGCGGGAAAACTGTTTTTT.

The J gene is TRBJ2-6, the V gene TRBV10-3; D may be TRBD1 (6 bases). Looked up from germline, CDR1 is ENHRY and CDR2 is SYGVKD. Trimming removed 9 bases at V and 4 bases at J, with 10 bases between. CDR3 length: 13 amino acids. This CDR3 reads CAMHREGANVLTF. The DNA for the CDR3 is TGTGCCATGCACAGGGAAGGGGCCAACGTCCTGACTTTC.